The 14 T cell receptor beta chains presented below share a single source sample, sequenced in a study of healthy donors' naive CD4 and CD8 T cells. Starting from 500 ng of total RNA, TCR libraries were made with linear amplification. TCRdb re-analysed the reads in MiXCR, keeping a single row per CDR3 protein. The top ten hold approximately 2.5% of the sample, which has 150,000 to 200,000 distinct CDR3 sequences, 65% to 75% seen once. What was sequenced was naive CD4+ and CD8+ T cells sorted from blood, pooled from several donors. The receptors stem from a pool of human donors in good health; the sample pools cells from several healthy donors.

CDR3 DNA: TGCAGCGTTGAATCCGGACAGGATAACTATGGCTACACCTTC. Translation gives CSVESGQDNYGYTF. The rearrangement links TRBV29-1 to TRBJ1-2; 7 bases align to TRBD1. V lost 2 bases and J lost 1; bases outside the gene matches: 4. The CDR3 sequence is 14 residues long. The V gene's germline CDR1 is SQVTM and CDR2 ANQGSEA.

This sequence joins TRBV20-1 and TRBJ2-7, with a possible D match to TRBD2 (5 bases). This CDR3 is built from 13 residues. The V end was cut by 1 base, the J end by 2 bases, with 9 bases between. The V gene's germline CDR1 is DFQATT and CDR2 SNEGSKA (reference sequence). The CDR3 sequence: CSARVPGTYEQYV. CDR3 in DNA: TGCAGTGCTAGAGTACCGGGAACCTACGAGCAGTACGTC.

This chain uses TRBV10-3 with TRBJ1-1; possibly TRBD1 for D (5 bases). CDR3 length: 14 amino acids. V was shortened by 4 bases and J by 1 base, with 10 bases between the two germline ends. Looked up from germline, CDR1 is ENHRY and CDR2 is SYGVKD. As DNA, the CDR3 is TGTGCCATCAGTGCCCCCGGACAGAACACTGAAGCTTTCTTT. It encodes CAISAPGQNTEAFF.

The chain recombines TRBV29-1 with TRBJ1-3; D unresolved. This CDR3 is 13 amino acids long. V dropped 0 bases and J dropped 4 bases, with 7 bases sitting between them. Germline V gives CDR1 SQVTM, CDR2 ANQGSEA. Written as DNA, the CDR3 is TGCAGCGTTGAAGATCAGGCGGGAAACACCATATATTTT. Translation gives CSVEDQAGNTIYF.

The chain uses TRBV29-1 and TRBJ1-3; D not resolved. CDR1 and CDR2 from the germline V gene are SQVTM and ANQGSEA. Trimming removed 3 bases from V and 1 base from J, with 4 bases in between. The CDR3 length is 12 residues. The CDR3 protein is CSVEGSGNTIYF. The DNA for the CDR3 is TGCAGCGTTGAGGGGTCTGGAAACACCATATATTTT.

This clonotype was found a few times. The V and J genes are TRBV12-3 or TRBV12-4 and TRBJ1-1; D is ambiguous. This CDR3 is 14 amino acids long. Trimming removed 8 bases at V and 2 bases at J, with 15 bases between. The CDR3 region is CASGDHRANTEAFF. The DNA for the CDR3 is TGTGCCAGCGGGGATCACCGCGCCAACACTGAAGCTTTCTTT.

This rearrangement joins TRBV6-4 to TRBJ2-1, with 12 bases fitting TRBD2. V lost 7 bases, J lost 10 bases, and 8 bases stayed unmatched. This CDR3 region has 14 residues. CDR1 MRHNA and CDR2 SNTAGT come from the germline V gene. CDR3 sequence reads: CASNRLAGVGEQFF. In nucleotides, the CDR3 is TGTGCCAGCAACCGACTAGCGGGAGTAGGGGAGCAGTTCTTC.

V gene TRBV6-2 or TRBV6-3 combines with J gene TRBJ1-1; the match to TRBD1 covers 9 bases. V was clipped by 7 bases and J by 4 bases; unmatched bases: 10. Germline lookup yields CDR1 MNHEY and CDR2 SVGEGT. The CDR3 has 15 residues. CDR3 in amino acids: CASTRPGQGPTEAFF. For the CDR3, the DNA is TGTGCCAGCACCCGGCCGGGACAGGGTCCCACTGAAGCTTTCTTT.

The J gene is TRBJ2-7, the V gene TRBV20-1; 7 bases line up with TRBD2. The CDR3 is 15 amino acids. The V gene's germline CDR1 is DFQATT and CDR2 SNEGSKA (reference sequence). For the CDR3, the DNA is TGCAGCCTGCGATCGACTAGCCGGAGCTCCTACGAGCAGTACTTC. It yields the protein CSLRSTSRSSYEQYF.

The chain couples TRBV6-5 to TRBJ2-7; D may be TRBD1 (5 bases). Looked up from germline, CDR1 is MNHEY and CDR2 is SVGAGI. V was clipped by 10 bases and J by 7 bases, with 17 bases between them. The CDR3 has 12 amino acids. The CDR3 here is CATSLQGTEQYF. In nucleotides, the CDR3 is TGTGCCACCTCGCTCCAGGGAACGGAGCAGTACTTC.

J is TRBJ2-3 and V is TRBV6-1; unclear D gene. The V gene's germline CDR1 is MNHNS and CDR2 SASEGT. This CDR3 contains 14 residues. Trimming cost V 1 base and J 1 base, with 6 bases left between them. The CDR3 protein is CASSEVPRTDTQYF. The CDR3 coding sequence is TGTGCCAGCAGTGAAGTACCGCGCACAGATACGCAGTATTTT.

The genes are TRBV11-2 and TRBJ2-5, with D tentatively TRBD1 (5 bases). CDR3 size: 12 residues. The germline V and J ends were trimmed by 7 bases and 4 bases, with 10 bases remaining between them. Germline loops: CDR1 SGHAT, CDR2 FQNNGV. The CDR3 sequence is CASTLGAETQYF. In nucleotides, the CDR3 is TGTGCCAGCACCCTAGGGGCAGAGACCCAGTACTTC.

The V gene is TRBV6-5, the J gene TRBJ1-2, with D perhaps matching TRBD1 (6 bases). V was pared by 9 bases and J by 1 base, with 18 bases between. CDR1 is MNHEY and CDR2 is SVGAGI in the germline V gene. The CDR3 has 15 amino acids. This CDR3 is CASLGGRGFNYGYTF. In DNA, the CDR3 is TGTGCCAGTTTAGGGGGTAGGGGATTTAACTATGGCTACACCTTC.

The chain carries TRBV18 and TRBJ2-5; D is perhaps TRBD2 (5 bases). The CDR3 sequence is 16 residues long. Trimming left V 3 bases short and J 3 bases short, with 17 bases between. CDR1 and CDR2 from the germline V gene are KGHSH and LQKENI. The CDR3 protein is CASSPLGIGLKETQYF. CDR3 DNA: TGTGCCAGCTCACCTCTCGGAATAGGACTTAAAGAGACCCAGTACTTC.